Described below is a single TCR beta chain sequence and its context. The antigen is unknown. Method: immunoSEQ multiplex PCR; TCRdb's copy keeps in-frame clones and lacks some. This table has about 66,000 clones, around 79% appearing once. V was clipped by 2 bases and J by 1 base, with 15 bases between them. Per germline, CDR1 MGHRA and CDR2 YSYEKL. CDR3 length: 17 residues. The data were taken from a study of T cell responses to AZD1222 COVID-19 vaccine. Whole-study results and caveats: CD4 TCRs covered the whole spike, strongest at regions 160-218 and 743-854. Females made up more of the donors, who were largely white British, and clonal diversity may have come out too low. Repertoires were obtained solely post-peak T cell response.

Sequenced material: peripheral blood, taken on day 0 of MenACWY control vaccination. This chain uses TRBV4-1 with TRBJ1-3; no reliable D call. The clonotype originates from an adult in good health. CDR3 sequence reads: CASSQLTTAGSGNTIYF. CDR3 coding DNA: TGCGCCAGCAGCCAACTTACAACCGCGGGGTCTGGAAACACCATATATTTT.